What follows describes a single T cell receptor (beta chain). V lost 1 base and J 3 bases, leaving 7 bases between the germline ends. The CDR3 runs to 14 residues. Germline V gene data show CDR1 as MNHNS and CDR2 as SASEGT. Profiled with immunoSEQ multiplex PCR; TCRdb holds only in-frame clones, not every one. The sample lists about 15,000 clones; 55% to 70% were seen once. This entry comes from a study of cytotoxic CD8 clonotypes in ibrutinib-treated CLL. Study details: Response samples followed a median 12 months of treatment, range 6 to 36.

The source was PBMCs, collected before ibrutinib treatment. The chain recombines TRBV6-1 with TRBJ2-4, with unresolved D. This clonotype originated in a human donor with chronic lymphocytic leukemia. The CDR3 is CASSEGVFKNIQYF. DNA for the CDR3: TGTGCCAGCAGTGAAGGGGTATTCAAAAACATTCAGTACTTC.